Below are 29 T cell receptor beta chains sequenced from a single sample in a study of cytotoxic CD8 clonotypes in ibrutinib-treated CLL. The method was immunoSEQ multiplex PCR; TCRdb's version includes in-frame clones alone and lacks a portion of them. Of tens of thousands of clones in the sample, around 75% were seen once. The sample in question was PBMCs, obtained after 24 months of ibrutinib treatment. These receptor sequences come from a human donor with chronic lymphocytic leukemia.

The CDR3 bases are TGTGCCAGCAGCTTGGCCAGGAGGGTTTCCTTTCCGACGAACACCGGGGAGCTGTTTTTT. The encoded protein is CASSLARRVSFPTNTGELFF. The chain recombines TRBV5-5 with TRBJ2-2; a weak D match, TRBD2 (6 bases). CDR1 is SGHKS and CDR2 is YYEKEE in the germline V gene (reference sequence). The CDR3 covers 20 residues. The V and J ends lost 0 bases and 0 bases respectively, with 21 bases between them. The whole variable domain, filled in from reference TRBV5-5 and TRBJ2-2, reads DAGVTQSPTHLIKTRGQQVTLRCSPISGHKSVSWYQQVLGQGPQFIFQYYEKEERGRGNFPDRFSARQFPNYSSELNVNALLLGDSALYLCASSLARRVSFPTNTGELFFGEGSRLTVL.

This chain uses TRBV5-4 with TRBJ1-1; possible D gene TRBD1, 6 bases. The CDR3 contains 11 residues. V lost 9 bases to trimming and J lost 6 bases, with 12 bases between them. Germline V CDR1 and CDR2: SGHNT, YYREEE (reference sequence). The CDR3 sequence: CATLQGPEAFF. CDR3 coding DNA: TGTGCCACCCTACAGGGACCTGAAGCTTTCTTT.

This clone was observed a few times. The genes are TRBV7-6 and TRBJ2-1; D possibly corresponds to TRBD2 (6 bases). The CDR3 length is 15 residues. Germline CDR1 reads SGHVS; CDR2 reads FNYEAQ. Trimming shortened V by 4 bases and J by 4 bases, and 14 bases separated the two germline ends. CDR3 nucleotides: TGTGCCAGCAGCTCCACACTAGCTACATACAATGAGCAGTTCTTC. This codes for CASSSTLATYNEQFF.

The chain joins TRBV27 to TRBJ1-2; weak D call: TRBD1 (5 bases). CDR1 MNHEY and CDR2 SMNVEV come from the germline V gene (reference sequence). V lost 0 bases, J lost 3 bases, and 8 bases lay in between. There are 14 residues in the CDR3. CDR3 bases: TGTGCCAGCAGTTTATCGGGGGGATACTATGGCTACACCTTC. Translating it yields CASSLSGGYYGYTF.

The chain uses TRBV19 and TRBJ2-3; D uncertain. V was pared by 0 bases and J by 10 bases, with 8 bases between. CDR1 is LNHDA and CDR2 is SQIVND in the germline V gene (reference sequence). The CDR3 sequence is 12 residues long. CDR3 in DNA: TGTGCCAGTAGTATAGATTGGTCTCCGCAGTATTTT. Translated: CASSIDWSPQYF.

This chain uses TRBV7-6 with TRBJ2-2, with a weak D call TRBD1 (5 bases). This CDR3 region has 16 residues. Trimming left V 0 bases short and J 6 bases short, with 14 bases between. Per germline, CDR1 SGHVS and CDR2 FNYEAQ. The CDR3 DNA follows: TGTGCCAGCAGCTTAGCTGCCGGGCAGGGCGCCGGGGAGCTGTTTTTT. Translated, it gives CASSLAAGQGAGELFF. Based on the CDR3 plus reference TRBV7-6 and TRBJ2-2, the full variable domain is GAGVSQSPRYKVTKRGQDVALRCDPISGHVSLYWYRQALGQGPEFLTYFNYEAQQDKSGLPNDRFSAERPEGSISTLTIQRTEQRDSAMYRCASSLAAGQGAGELFFGEGSRLTVL.

The gene calls are TRBV5-5 and TRBJ1-1; no firm D call. Per the germline V gene, CDR1 is SGHKS and CDR2 is YYEKEE (reference sequence). CDR3 length: 13 residues. The V gene lost 0 bases and the J gene lost 1 base, with 4 bases spanning the gap. As DNA, the CDR3 is TGTGCCAGCAGCTTGGAGCAGAACACTGAAGCTTTCTTT. Encoded protein: CASSLEQNTEAFF. Full variable domain (remainder filled in from reference TRBV5-5 and TRBJ1-1): DAGVTQSPTHLIKTRGQQVTLRCSPISGHKSVSWYQQVLGQGPQFIFQYYEKEERGRGNFPDRFSARQFPNYSSELNVNALLLGDSALYLCASSLEQNTEAFFGQGTRLTVV.

The chain has TRBV27 and TRBJ2-1; TRBD2 matches 15 bases. The CDR3 is made up of 19 amino acids. V shed 4 bases, J shed 0 bases, and the junction held 7 bases outside the gene matches. Germline CDR1 is MNHEY and CDR2 is SMNVEV (reference sequence). This CDR3 reads CASSSPGLAGGSSYNEQFF. CDR3 DNA: TGTGCCAGCAGTTCCCCCGGACTAGCGGGGGGGTCCTCCTACAATGAGCAGTTCTTC.

The gene calls are TRBV7-9 and TRBJ1-3, with 9 bases that match TRBD1. The CDR3 consists of 17 residues. The ends lost 10 bases at V and 7 bases at J; junction bases unmatched: 20. Germline-derived CDR1 and CDR2 are SEHNR and FQNEAQ (reference sequence). CDR3 DNA: TGTGCCACCAGGGACAGGGAGGCATCCTCTGCTGTCAACACCATATATTTT. It translates to CATRDREASSAVNTIYF.

Here the CDR3 reads CASSTARLAGGINEQFF. The CDR3 DNA reads as TGTGCCAGTAGTACCGCCCGACTAGCGGGGGGGATCAATGAGCAGTTCTTC. This chain joins TRBV19 and TRBJ2-1; 14 bases line up with TRBD2. In germline, CDR1 is LNHDA, CDR2 SQIVND (reference sequence). The V and J ends lost 4 bases and 6 bases, in that order; junction bases with no gene match: 8. There are 17 residues in the CDR3. Combining the CDR3 with reference TRBV19 and TRBJ2-1 gives the whole variable domain DGGITQSPKYLFRKEGQNVTLSCEQNLNHDAMYWYRQDPGQGLRLIYYSQIVNDFQKGDIAEGYSVSREKKESFPLTVTSAQKNPTAFYLCASSTARLAGGINEQFFGPGTRLTVL.

By share, this clone counts as medium-sized. V is TRBV5-1 and J is TRBJ2-1; D may be TRBD1 (6 bases). V was shortened by 4 bases and J by 0 bases, with 14 bases between the two germline ends. The CDR3 has 16 amino acids. In germline, CDR1 is SGHRS, CDR2 YFSETQ. CDR3 protein: CASSNVDRSSYNEQFF. DNA for the CDR3: TGCGCCAGCAGCAATGTGGACAGAAGCTCCTACAATGAGCAGTTCTTC.

This clone has just a few counts. This rearrangement joins TRBV18 to TRBJ1-1; no definite D call. The V gene lost 0 bases and the J gene lost 3 bases, with 20 bases spanning the gap. The CDR3 consists of 18 residues. Germline V gene sequence: CDR1 KGHSH, CDR2 LQKENI. DNA for the CDR3: TGTGCCAGCTCACCACCGTCAGGAGGAGTCAACGTATACACTGAAGCTTTCTTT. Translation gives CASSPPSGGVNVYTEAFF.

This clone was recorded a few times. The rearrangement joins TRBV7-9 to TRBJ2-5; D tentatively fits TRBD1 or TRBD2 (6 bases each). This CDR3 contains 14 residues. The germline CDR1 and CDR2 sequences are SEHNR and FQNEAQ (reference sequence). V shed 1 base and J shed 5 bases, with 11 bases lying between them. The CDR3 bases are TGTGCCAGCAGCTTAGTATCGGGGGCCGAGACCCAGTACTTC. Protein: CASSLVSGAETQYF.

Regarding this clone: Other DNA variants within this sample encode the same CDR3. The chain has TRBV7-6 and TRBJ1-1; D is perhaps TRBD1 (6 bases). Germline V CDR1 and CDR2: SGHVS, FNYEAQ. V lost 5 bases to trimming and J lost 2 bases, with 15 bases between them. This CDR3 is 15 amino acids long. The CDR3 is CASSNPGHLNTEAFF. CDR3 coding DNA: TGTGCCAGCAGCAACCCGGGACACCTCAACACTGAAGCTTTCTTT.

The genes are TRBV7-9 and TRBJ2-7, with D unresolved. Between the trimmed V and J ends, which lost 1 base and 0 bases, there was a span of 7 bases. The germline V gene has CDR1 SEHNR and CDR2 FQNEAQ (reference sequence). This CDR3 has 14 residues. CDR3 coding DNA: TGTGCCAGCAGCTTAGTGGGCAACTCCTACGAGCAGTACTTC. It is translated as CASSLVGNSYEQYF. Supplemented by reference TRBV7-9 and TRBJ2-7, the full variable domain reads DTGVSQNPRHKITKRGQNVTFRCDPISEHNRLYWYRQTLGQGPEFLTYFQNEAQLEKSRLLSDRFSAERPKGSFSTLEIQRTEQGDSAMYLCASSLVGNSYEQYFGPGTRLTVT.

This clone was detected only a few times. V gene TRBV19 combines with J gene TRBJ2-7; D might be TRBD1 or TRBD2, each matching 5 bases. Germline V gene data show CDR1 as LNHDA and CDR2 as SQIVND (reference sequence). CDR3 size: 16 residues. V dropped 5 bases and J dropped 2 bases, with 19 bases sitting between them. CDR3 coding DNA: TGTGCCAGTAGTCTCTCGGTGGGGGTGACTCCCTACGAGCAGTACTTC. The encoded protein is CASSLSVGVTPYEQYF.

This clone ranks as medium-sized. The V and J genes are TRBV13 and TRBJ1-6; TRBD1 is a possible D gene (6 bases). V lost 3 bases and J lost 5, with 17 bases in between. The CDR3 loop spans 17 amino acids. CDR1 and CDR2 from the germline V gene are PRHDT and FYEKMQ (reference sequence). The CDR3 region has the DNA TGTGCCAGCAGCTTTTTAAGGGGGTCGGAGAATAATTCACCCCTCCACTTT. Encoded protein: CASSFLRGSENNSPLHF.

The chain couples TRBV27 to TRBJ2-1, with D tentatively TRBD1 (6 bases). This CDR3 is 14 amino acids long. The V end lost 5 bases, the J end lost 8 bases, and 16 bases lay between the germline ends. In germline, CDR1 is MNHEY, CDR2 SMNVEV (reference sequence). The CDR3: CASSPGQGFDEQFF. CDR3 nucleotide sequence: TGTGCCAGCAGTCCGGGACAAGGGTTCGATGAGCAGTTCTTC.

This clone has more than one count but fewer than ten. The genes are TRBV30 and TRBJ1-2, with D maybe TRBD1 (5 bases). Germline CDR1 and CDR2: GTSNPN and SVGIG (reference sequence). The CDR3 consists of 13 residues. Trimming left V 3 bases short and J 2 bases short, with 10 bases between. In nucleotides, the CDR3 is TGTGCCTGGAGAAACAGGACCAACTATGGCTACACCTTC. Translation gives CAWRNRTNYGYTF.

The chain couples TRBV5-6 to TRBJ1-2; a weak D match, TRBD1 (6 bases). The V gene's germline CDR1 is SGHDT and CDR2 YYEEEE. The CDR3 totals 14 residues. V was pared by 0 bases and J by 4 bases, with 10 bases between. DNA for the CDR3: TGTGCCAGCAGCTTGGTGGGGGCCGGCTATGGCTACACCTTC. Its translation is CASSLVGAGYGYTF.

The rearrangement joins TRBV5-1 to TRBJ2-5; D possibly corresponds to TRBD2 (6 bases). The length of the CDR3 is 14 residues. Germline V lookup: CDR1 SGHRS, CDR2 YFSETQ. Trimming took 0 bases from V and 5 from J, leaving 11 bases between them. CDR3 in amino acids: CASSLVPGRETQYF. In nucleotides, the CDR3 is TGCGCCAGCAGCTTGGTTCCAGGGAGGGAGACCCAGTACTTC. The variable domain in full, completed from reference TRBV5-1 and TRBJ2-5, reads KAGVTQTPRYLIKTRGQQVTLSCSPISGHRSVSWYQQTPGQGLQFLFEYFSETQRNKGNFPGRFSGRQFSNSRSEMNVSTLELGDSALYLCASSLVPGRETQYFGPGTRLLVL.

Only a few counts were recorded for this clone. The chain links TRBV11-2 to TRBJ1-6, with 8 bases identical to TRBD1. The V gene's germline CDR1 is SGHAT and CDR2 FQNNGV. The V and J ends lost 7 bases and 10 bases, in that order; junction bases with no gene match: 9. This CDR3 has 14 residues. The CDR3 DNA is TGTGCCAGCACCATGGACAGGGTAGGATCACCCCTCCACTTT. Encoded protein: CASTMDRVGSPLHF.

The V gene is TRBV27, the J gene TRBJ1-6, with a weak D call TRBD1 (6 bases). Germline-derived CDR1 and CDR2 are MNHEY and SMNVEV (reference sequence). CDR3 length: 16 residues. V was cut by 5 bases and J by 4 bases, with 15 bases left in between. CDR3: CASSVWTARYNSPLHF. The CDR3 nucleotides are TGTGCCAGCAGTGTATGGACAGCCAGGTATAATTCACCCCTCCACTTT.

This chain links TRBV4-1 with TRBJ2-1; TRBD2 might be the D (7 bases). CDR1 is MGHRA and CDR2 is YSYEKL in the germline V gene. CDR3 length: 14 residues. V was clipped by 3 bases and J by 5 bases, with 11 bases between them. CDR3 residues: CASSQRGGNNEQFF. The CDR3 bases are TGCGCCAGCAGCCAGAGGGGGGGAAACAATGAGCAGTTCTTC.

The J gene is TRBJ2-2, the V gene TRBV5-1, with D unclear. V gave up 5 bases and J gave up 6 bases, with 8 bases separating them. Looked up from germline, CDR1 is SGHRS and CDR2 is YFSETQ. The CDR3 sequence is 12 residues long. The CDR3 DNA is TGCGCCAGCAGGATAGCACCCGGGGAGCTGTTTTTT. It encodes CASRIAPGELFF.

The J gene is TRBJ1-2, the V gene TRBV2, with 10 bases identical to TRBD1. The V gene end was trimmed by 6 bases and the J gene end by 5 bases; junction bases not matched to a gene: 6. Germline V gene lookup returns CDR1 SNHLY and CDR2 FYNNEI. The length of the CDR3 is 14 residues. This CDR3 reads CASSLRQGAYGYTF. In DNA, the CDR3 is TGTGCCAGCAGCCTAAGACAGGGGGCGTATGGCTACACCTTC.

This chain links TRBV15 with TRBJ2-1; perhaps D is TRBD1 or TRBD2 (7 bases each). In germline, CDR1 is LNHNV, CDR2 YYDKDF (reference sequence). V lost 3 bases and J 2 bases, leaving 17 bases between the germline ends. The CDR3 totals 17 residues. CDR3: CATSSPRGGIAYNEQFF. DNA of the CDR3: TGTGCCACCAGCAGTCCCAGGGGGGGGATCGCCTACAATGAGCAGTTCTTC.

Many counts were recorded for this clone. For the CDR3, the DNA is TGTGCCAGCAGCACTCAGAGTTACAGGCCCTACGAGCAGTACTTC. Its translation: CASSTQSYRPYEQYF. This chain links TRBV11-2 with TRBJ2-7; perhaps TRBD1 as D (5 bases). The CDR3 has 15 amino acids. Germline V gives CDR1 SGHAT, CDR2 FQNNGV. Trimming stripped 5 bases from V and 2 bases from J, with 16 bases between.

The chain carries TRBV18 and TRBJ1-2; 7 nucleotides line up with TRBD1. From germline, CDR1 is KGHSH and CDR2 LQKENI. This CDR3 is 16 amino acids long. V was pared by 2 bases and J by 7 bases, with 13 bases of the junction left unmatched. CDR3 in DNA: TGTGCCAGCTCACCAGAGGGGGCAGTGGGGAGCTTTGGCTACACCTTC. As protein: CASSPEGAVGSFGYTF.